This T cell receptor (beta chain) emerged from a study of blood T cell repertoires in COVID-19. The wider study: COVID-19 samples from acute and convalescent phases originated in the United States, Italy and Spain. T cells, B-cell-depleted T cells, or PBMCs provided the cDNA or gDNA that served as material.

Germline V gene sequence: CDR1 MNHEY, CDR2 SMNVEV (reference sequence). The CDR3 has 16 amino acids. Trimming left V 2 bases short and J 0 bases short, with 10 bases between. Methods used by the authors: The assay estimated nucleated cells by amplifying reference gene primers. Assay: immunoSEQ multiplex PCR; the TCRdb copy retains only in-frame clones and omits some. For V, J and clone size, that table is used; D and trimming come from the DNA. Among some 130,000 clones listed, 80% to 90% were seen once. The material sequenced was peripheral blood. The receptor comes from a woman aged 55-75 years with acute or convalescent COVID-19. The chain combines TRBV27 with TRBJ1-4, with D unresolved. The chain's CDR3 is CASSLGVPATNEKLFF. As DNA, the CDR3 is TGTGCCAGCAGTTTAGGAGTCCCAGCAACTAATGAAAAACTGTTTTTT.